The clone carrying this TCR beta chain was recorded once. The data originate from a study of blood T cell repertoires in COVID-19. The overall study: Researchers got acute and convalescent COVID-19 samples from the United States, Italy and Spain. From T cells, B-cell-depleted T cells, or PBMCs came the material, which was cDNA or gDNA.

Methods used by the authors: Estimates of nucleated cell counts were drawn from the amplification of reference gene primers. Repertoires were generated with immunoSEQ multiplex PCR, while TCRdb's copy carries only in-frame clones and drops some. That table is the source of V, J and clone size, and D and trimming were worked out from the DNA. This table holds over 100,000 clones, roughly 91% found once. Germline CDR1 is SGHTA and CDR2 is FQGNSA. CDR3 size: 11 residues. V was pared by 5 bases and J by 5 bases, with 6 bases between. Those enrolled in Seattle joined during active infection and were followed longitudinally afterward.

The chain combines TRBV7-2 with TRBJ2-5; unclear D gene. The sequencing input was peripheral blood. This receptor was obtained from a man aged 55-75 years with COVID-19, enrolled during active disease. CDR3 loop: CASSPHETQYF. CDR3 coding DNA: TGTGCCAGCAGCCCCCATGAGACCCAGTACTTC.